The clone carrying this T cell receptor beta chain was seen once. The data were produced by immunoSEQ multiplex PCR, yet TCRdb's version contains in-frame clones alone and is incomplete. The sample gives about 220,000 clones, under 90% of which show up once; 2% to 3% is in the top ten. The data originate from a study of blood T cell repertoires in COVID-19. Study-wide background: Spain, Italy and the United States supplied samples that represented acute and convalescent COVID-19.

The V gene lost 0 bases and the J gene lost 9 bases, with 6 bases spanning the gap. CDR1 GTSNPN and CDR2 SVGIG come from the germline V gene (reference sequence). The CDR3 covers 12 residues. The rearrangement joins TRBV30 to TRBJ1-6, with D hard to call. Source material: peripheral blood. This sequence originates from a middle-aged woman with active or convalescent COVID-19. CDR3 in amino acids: CAWSVWLSPLHF. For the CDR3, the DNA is TGTGCCTGGAGTGTATGGCTTTCACCCCTCCACTTT.